This entry describes one TCR beta chain. Antigen unknown. Patients were ruled out by autoimmune disease history or systemic immunosuppression. Samples of blood were obtained at baseline, on cycle 4 day 1, and on cycle 7 day 1. The data were produced by immunoSEQ multiplex PCR, yet TCRdb's version contains in-frame clones alone and is incomplete. The table has some 70,000 clones, about 85% seen once; the top ten hold approximately 1.3%. This sample stems from a study of OX40 agonist ivuxolimab in advanced cancers. Study results and limitations: Patients with a partial response at 0.1-3.0 mg/kg had among the lowest clonal expansion.

Trimming stripped 3 bases from V and 3 bases from J, with 18 bases between. The CDR3 loop spans 15 amino acids. Germline loops: CDR1 GTSNPN, CDR2 SVGIG (reference sequence). This receptor was identified in an adult with an advanced solid tumor such as melanoma, head and neck, liver or kidney cancer. V gene TRBV30 combines with J gene TRBJ2-7; D perhaps matches TRBD1 (5 bases). The sample was CD4+ or CD8+ T cells sorted from blood, taken in a trial of the OX40 agonist ivuxolimab. The CDR3 region is CAWRRARGGNYEQYF. The CDR3 DNA follows: TGTGCCTGGAGACGGGCTAGGGGCGGAAACTACGAGCAGTACTTC.